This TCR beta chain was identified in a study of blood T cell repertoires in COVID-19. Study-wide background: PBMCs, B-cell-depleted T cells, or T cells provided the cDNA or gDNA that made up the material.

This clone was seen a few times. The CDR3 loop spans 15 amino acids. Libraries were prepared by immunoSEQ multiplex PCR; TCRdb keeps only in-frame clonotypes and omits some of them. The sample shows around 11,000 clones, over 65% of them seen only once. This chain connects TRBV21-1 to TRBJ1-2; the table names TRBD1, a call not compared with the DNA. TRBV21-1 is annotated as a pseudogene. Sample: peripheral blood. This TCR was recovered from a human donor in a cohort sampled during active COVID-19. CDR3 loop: CASSKAYLGGYGYTF. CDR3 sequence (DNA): TGTGCCAGCAGCAAAGCCTACCTAGGGGGCTACGGCTACACCTTC.